Listed here are 28 T cell receptor beta chains from one sample, sequenced in a study of T cell responses to AZD1222 COVID-19 vaccine (dated by TCRdb to the early 2020s). The library came from the immunoSEQ multiplex PCR assay. The table was pulled from immuneACCESS by TCRdb, which kept in-frame rearrangements only. Such tables lose some clones; where checked, under half of the loss comes from unresolved V genes, and the rest has no known cause. Present in this sample are about 42,000 clones, 70% to 90% of which were seen just once. Clones ranked in the top ten supply 20% to 25% of the sample. The time point label on this specimen signifies: about 28 days (+/-7) after the second vaccine dose. The sequencing used peripheral blood, collected 28 days after the second AZD1222 dose. These receptors were taken from an adult who received the AZD1222 COVID-19 vaccine.

This clone has just one count. The V and J genes are TRBV19 and TRBJ2-5; TRBD2 is a possible D gene (6 bases). Trimming left V 5 bases short and J 2 bases short, with 15 bases between. Germline CDR1 is LNHDA and CDR2 is SQIVND (reference sequence). This CDR3 region has 15 residues. The CDR3 DNA sequence: TGTGCCAGTAGTCCTAGCGAGACAAATCAAGAGACCCAGTACTTC. This translates into CASSPSETNQETQYF. Full variable domain (rest looked up from reference TRBV19 and TRBJ2-5): DGGITQSPKYLFRKEGQNVTLSCEQNLNHDAMYWYRQDPGQGLRLIYYSQIVNDFQKGDIAEGYSVSREKKESFPLTVTSAQKNPTAFYLCASSPSETNQETQYFGPGTRLLVL.

The gene calls are TRBV7-9 and TRBJ1-1, with D tentatively TRBD1 (5 bases). Looked up from germline, CDR1 is SEHNR and CDR2 is FQNEAQ (reference sequence). CDR3 length: 11 amino acids. The CDR3 DNA reads TGTGTCCAGGGCATGAACACTGAAGCTTTCTTT. Protein sequence: CVQGMNTEAFF. Full variable domain (missing parts from reference TRBV7-9 and TRBJ1-1): DTGVSQNPRHKITKRGQNVTFRCDPISEHNRLYWYRQTLGQGPEFLTYFQNEAQLEKSRLLSDRFSAERPKGSFSTLEIQRTEQGDSAMYLCVQGMNTEAFFGQGTRLTVV.

The chain employs TRBV11-3 and TRBJ2-7; 8 nucleotides agree with TRBD1. In germline, CDR1 is SGHNT, CDR2 YENEEA. CDR3 length equals 14 residues. Trimming cost V 5 bases and J 5 bases; bases outside gene matches: 8. CDR3 nucleotides: TGTGCCAGCAGCCCCCGACAGGGGCCCGACGAGCAGTACTTC. Translation gives CASSPRQGPDEQYF.

By sample fraction, this clone is medium-sized. The chain combines TRBV6-1 with TRBJ1-5; D uncertain. V gave up 2 bases and J gave up 4 bases, with 0 bases separating them. The length of the CDR3 is 11 residues. CDR1 and CDR2 (germline): MNHNS, SASEGT. The CDR3 DNA reads TGTGCCAGCAGTGAAAATCAGCCCCAGCATTTT. The encoded protein is CASSENQPQHF.

The J gene is TRBJ2-7, the V gene TRBV5-4, with 9 nucleotides matching TRBD2. The V gene's germline CDR1 is SGHNT and CDR2 YYREEE (reference sequence). After removal of 4 bases from V and 2 bases from J, the junction contained 7 bases not matched to a gene. The CDR3 is 15 amino acids. The CDR3 reads CASSGVRGGPYEQYF. For the CDR3, the DNA is TGTGCCAGCAGCGGTGTGCGGGGGGGACCCTACGAGCAGTACTTC.

The chain couples TRBV9 to TRBJ1-3, with 8 bases aligning to TRBD1. Trimming took 4 bases from V and 7 from J; bases not matched to a gene: 4. The CDR3 is 13 amino acids. Per germline, CDR1 SGDLS and CDR2 YYNGEE. CDR3: CASSPGQENTIYF. The DNA of the CDR3 is TGTGCCAGCAGCCCGGGACAGGAGAACACCATATATTTT.

The V gene is TRBV7-2, the J gene TRBJ2-7, with 13 positions matching TRBD2. The V gene end was trimmed by 5 bases and the J gene end by 0 bases; junction bases not matched to a gene: 10. Germline CDR1 SGHTA, CDR2 FQGNSA. This CDR3 is built from 18 residues. The DNA of the CDR3 is TGTGCCAGCAGCGTGACTAGCGGGGGGCCACACAGCTCCTACGAGCAGTACTTC. Translation: CASSVTSGGPHSSYEQYF.

This clone was seen a handful of times. V gene TRBV9 combines with J gene TRBJ2-5; TRBD2 aligns across 8 bases. Germline-derived CDR1 and CDR2 are SGDLS and YYNGEE. V was clipped by 4 bases and J by 1 base; unmatched bases: 6. The CDR3 extends over 15 amino acids. DNA of the CDR3: TGTGCCAGCAGCCCATGGACTAGCCCCCAAGAGACCCAGTACTTC. It codes for CASSPWTSPQETQYF.

V usage is TRBV7-8 and J usage is TRBJ2-1, with D possibly TRBD1 on 6 matching bases. The length of the CDR3 is 19 residues. V was clipped by 0 bases and J by 3 bases, with 21 bases between them. Germline V CDR1 and CDR2: SGHVS, FQNEAQ. CDR3 nucleotides: TGTGCCAGCAGCTTAGCATCTAGGGGGTGGGGCAGAGGCTACAATGAGCAGTTCTTC. As protein: CASSLASRGWGRGYNEQFF. Based on the CDR3 plus reference TRBV7-8 and TRBJ2-1, the full variable domain is GAGVSQSPRYKVAKRGQDVALRCDPISGHVSLFWYQQALGQGPEFLTYFQNEAQLDKSGLPSDRFFAERPEGSVSTLKIQRTQQEDSAVYLCASSLASRGWGRGYNEQFFGPGTRLTVL.

This chain links TRBV24-1 with TRBJ2-3; D could derive from TRBD1 or TRBD2 (5 bases each). Germline-derived CDR1 and CDR2 are KGHDR and SFDVKD. The CDR3 is 12 residues long. V was cut by 8 bases and J by 4 bases, with 9 bases left in between. As DNA, the CDR3 is TGTGCCACCAAAGGGACCTCAGATACGCAGTATTTT. Protein product: CATKGTSDTQYF.

This clone was seen once. V gene TRBV4-1 combines with J gene TRBJ2-5; 7 bases match TRBD2. The CDR3 runs to 17 residues. Germline V gene lookup returns CDR1 MGHRA and CDR2 YSYEKL. Unmatched junction bases numbered 10, after V lost 3 bases and J lost 0 bases. The CDR3 DNA sequence: TGCGCCAGCAGCCACGGGAGGACCACTACGTACCAAGAGACCCAGTACTTC. This codes for CASSHGRTTTYQETQYF.

The rearrangement joins TRBV6-5 to TRBJ1-1; possible D gene TRBD1, 5 bases. CDR1 is MNHEY and CDR2 is SVGAGI in the germline V gene. The V and J ends lost 4 bases and 5 bases respectively, with 14 bases between them. The CDR3 has 14 residues. The CDR3 nucleotides read TGTGCCAGCAGTTTCGGCTTTGGGGGGACTGAAGCTTTCTTT. Protein: CASSFGFGGTEAFF.

The V gene is TRBV6-5, the J gene TRBJ2-7; a weak D match, TRBD1 (6 bases). V lost 6 bases, J lost 0 bases, and 15 bases lay in between. This CDR3 has 15 amino acids. Germline assignment: CDR1 MNHEY and CDR2 SVGAGI. The CDR3, as DNA: TGTGCCAGCAGCCGCCCACAGGGAATCTCCTACGAGCAGTACTTC. This sequence encodes CASSRPQGISYEQYF.

This sequence joins TRBV4-2 and TRBJ2-5; 12 bases are shared with TRBD2. CDR1 LGHNA and CDR2 YNFKEQ come from the germline V gene. This CDR3 is 16 amino acids long. Trimming took 2 bases from V and 5 from J; bases not matched to a gene: 6. CDR3 DNA sequence: TGTGCCAGCAGCCAACTAGCGGGGGGGCCGGGGGAGACCCAGTACTTC. Its protein product is CASSQLAGGPGETQYF.

The chain joins TRBV7-2 to TRBJ2-3; 9 bases are shared with TRBD2. The CDR3 runs to 17 residues. The J segment lost 0 bases and the V segment lost 1 base, leaving 5 bases of the junction unmatched. Germline loops: CDR1 SGHTA, CDR2 FQGNSA. In nucleotides, the CDR3 is TGTGCCAGCAGCTTAGGGGCTAGCGGGGTGAGCACAGATACGCAGTATTTT. Protein sequence: CASSLGASGVSTDTQYF.

The V call is TRBV9, the J call TRBJ1-5; 8 nucleotides agree with TRBD1. V gave up 4 bases and J gave up 4 bases; unmatched junction bases: 7. Germline V gene lookup returns CDR1 SGDLS and CDR2 YYNGEE. CDR3 length equals 15 residues. This chain's CDR3 is CASSQTGGVNQPQHF. CDR3 DNA: TGTGCCAGCAGCCAAACAGGGGGAGTTAATCAGCCCCAGCATTTT.

The chain combines TRBV2 with TRBJ1-4; D possibly corresponds to TRBD1 (6 bases). V gave up 6 bases and J gave up 0 bases, with 8 bases separating them. CDR1 is SNHLY, CDR2 FYNNEI, per germline. The CDR3 runs 14 residues. The CDR3 DNA reads TGTGCCAGCAGGGACAGAACAACTAATGAAAAACTGTTTTTT. It is translated as CASRDRTTNEKLFF.

As for this clone: Distinct nucleotide sequences in the sample also encode this CDR3. The chain links TRBV5-1 to TRBJ2-3; 8 bases agree with TRBD1. Germline lookup yields CDR1 SGHRS and CDR2 YFSETQ. The ends lost 1 base at V and 3 bases at J; junction bases unmatched: 1. The CDR3 covers 14 residues. CDR3 sequence (DNA): TGCGCCAGCAGCTTGAACAGGGGGACAGATACGCAGTATTTT. Translated, it gives CASSLNRGTDTQYF.

Here the CDR3 reads CASSAQRESDTQYF. CDR3 in DNA: TGTGCCAGCAGTGCCCAGCGGGAGTCGGATACGCAGTATTTT. This chain joins TRBV6-4 and TRBJ2-3, with 8 bases fitting TRBD2. V lost 4 bases to trimming and J lost 6 bases; unmatched junction nucleotides: 6. Germline values: CDR1 MRHNA, CDR2 SNTAGT. This CDR3 is built from 14 residues.

This chain links TRBV7-2 with TRBJ2-7; D ambiguous. Trimming took off 3 bases at V and 4 bases at J, with 10 bases between the two ends. Germline CDR1 reads SGHTA; CDR2 reads FQGNSA. This CDR3 has 13 residues. The CDR3 loop reads CASSLDGQYEQYF. The CDR3 DNA reads as TGTGCCAGCAGCTTGGACGGCCAATACGAGCAGTACTTC.

This chain connects TRBV19 to TRBJ1-5; possibly TRBD1 for D (5 bases). The CDR3 spans 14 residues. Germline lookup yields CDR1 LNHDA and CDR2 SQIVND (reference sequence). The V end lost 5 bases, the J end lost 6 bases, and 14 bases lay between the germline ends. CDR3 nucleotide sequence: TGTGCCAGTAGTCCCAGGGAGGTAGGTCAGCCCCAGCATTTT. This sequence encodes CASSPREVGQPQHF.

This chain uses TRBV12-3 or TRBV12-4 with TRBJ1-6; no clear D. The length of the CDR3 is 12 residues. The V and J ends lost 1 base and 14 bases respectively, with 9 bases between them. The CDR3 loop is CASSLGTPSLHF. CDR3 nucleotides: TGTGCCAGCAGTTTAGGGACTCCGTCCCTCCACTTT.

The genes are TRBV7-9 and TRBJ1-2; 9 bases align to TRBD1. This CDR3 has 18 amino acids. From germline, CDR1 is SEHNR and CDR2 FQNEAQ (reference sequence). With 4 bases clipped from V and 7 bases from J, the junction kept 19 bases outside the gene matches. CDR3 nucleotide sequence: TGTGCCAGCAGCTCCCGGTGGGGACAGGGAATGGTGAAGGGTGGCTACACCTTC. It specifies CASSSRWGQGMVKGGYTF.

This clone has only one observation. V usage is TRBV5-1 and J usage is TRBJ2-3, with 11 bases aligning to TRBD2. V lost 1 base and J lost 2; bases outside the gene matches: 18. There are 21 residues in the CDR3. Germline loops: CDR1 SGHRS, CDR2 YFSETQ. CDR3 DNA: TGCGCCAGCAGCTTGCGCGGTAGCGGGGGGGCCACTCTATTGATCACAGATACGCAGTATTTT. Translating it yields CASSLRGSGGATLLITDTQYF.

The chain links TRBV27 to TRBJ2-2; tentatively, D is TRBD1 (5 bases). V was trimmed by 6 bases and J by 3 bases, leaving 17 bases between them. Germline loops: CDR1 MNHEY, CDR2 SMNVEV (reference sequence). This CDR3 has 16 residues. The CDR3 DNA reads TGTGCCAGCAGCAACTCTCCAGGGTTGTACACCGGGGAGCTGTTTTTT. Amino acid sequence: CASSNSPGLYTGELFF.

The genes are TRBV28 and TRBJ1-1; D not certain. The germline V gene has CDR1 MDHEN and CDR2 SYDVKM. Trimming removed 7 bases from V and 1 base from J, with 10 bases in between. The length of the CDR3 is 13 residues. The CDR3 DNA reads TGTGCCAGCACCAGGACCCCGAACACTGAAGCTTTCTTT. Translation: CASTRTPNTEAFF. The full variable domain, rest sourced from reference TRBV28 and TRBJ1-1, is DVKVTQSSRYLVKRTGEKVFLECVQDMDHENMFWYRQDPGLGLRLIYFSYDVKMKEKGDIPEGYSVSREKKERFSLILESASTNQTSMYLCASTRTPNTEAFFGQGTRLTVV.

The chain employs TRBV27 and TRBJ1-1; tentative D call: TRBD1 (5 bases). V lost 4 bases and J lost 6, with 24 bases in between. Germline V gene lookup returns CDR1 MNHEY and CDR2 SMNVEV (reference sequence). The CDR3 is made up of 17 amino acids. CDR3 bases: TGTGCCAGCAGTTGGGCCGGGACTCCTAGGGGTTGGGCTGAAGCTTTCTTT. Encoded protein: CASSWAGTPRGWAEAFF.

This chain links TRBV11-2 with TRBJ2-7; 7 bases line up with TRBD2. The CDR3 has 15 residues. V lost 5 bases, J lost 2 bases, and 9 bases stayed unmatched. Germline CDR1 and CDR2: SGHAT and FQNNGV. The CDR3 spells CASSRDLTSAYEQYF. CDR3 in DNA: TGTGCCAGCAGCAGGGACCTCACTAGCGCCTACGAGCAGTACTTC. Supplemented by reference TRBV11-2 and TRBJ2-7, the full variable domain reads EAGVAQSPRYKIIEKRQSVAFWCNPISGHATLYWYQQILGQGPKLLIQFQNNGVVDDSQLPKDRFSAERLKGVDSTLKIQPAKLEDSAVYLCASSRDLTSAYEQYFGPGTRLTVT.